The present T cell receptor beta chain was sequenced within a study of cytomegalovirus exposure and HLA in healthy donors. The CDR3 has 13 residues. Germline V lookup: CDR1 MNHEY, CDR2 SVGAGI. V lost 7 bases and J 7 bases, leaving 14 bases between the germline ends. This clone turned up a few times. TCRdb's table, derived via immunoSEQ multiplex PCR, lists solely in-frame clones and lacks some. The data contain some 180,000 clones, around nine tenths of them singletons. V is TRBV6-5 and J is TRBJ1-5; D perhaps matches TRBD1 (5 bases). Material for sequencing was PBMCs. The TCR sequence derives from a man aged 30 to 39 in good health and CMV-seropositive. As DNA, the CDR3 is TGTGCCAGCACTAGCGGGGGGAACCAGCCCCAGCATTTT. Its translation is CASTSGGNQPQHF.